What follows is one T cell receptor beta chain and its context. The antigen is undetermined. Genomic DNA constituted the template upon which TCR beta VDJ and CDR3 profiling was performed. TCRdb re-called the reads through MiXCR, storing one row per CDR3 protein. The sample has approximately 70,000 distinct CDR3 sequences, 55% seen once. V lost 6 bases and J 2 bases, leaving 12 bases between the germline ends. This CDR3 contains 14 residues. Germline assignment: CDR1 LNHDA and CDR2 SQIVND (reference sequence). The sample comes from a study of CD8+CD57+ T cells in acquired aplastic anemia. Study information: The sorted CD4+ and CD8+ cells yielded an average approximately 3 ug of DNA. Healthy donors gave about 10 million reads on average for CD4+ cells. Study-wide findings and caveats: Patients and controls turned out to have 25 to 35 CD8+ CDR3 sequences in common. In CD8+ cells, Simpson's diversity showed no significant difference between patients and controls.

The clonotype was recovered from a human donor in good health, serving as a control. Sequencing was performed on sorted CD4+, CD8+, or CD8+CD57+ T cells (not recorded which) from PBMCs. The gene calls are TRBV19 and TRBJ2-3; D is ambiguous. The CDR3 DNA follows: TGTGCCAGTAGGGACGGACCTGTCACAGATACGCAGTATTTT. The encoded protein is CASRDGPVTDTQYF.